The present entry profiles one TCR beta chain with its context. Its antigen specificity is not known. Per-base qualities were not stored, and no clone one base away is much larger. This entry belongs to a study of T cells in Graves' hyperthyroidism and ophthalmopathy (dated by TCRdb to the late 2010s). About the investigation overall: Peripheral blood samples were taken at the time of initial diagnosis, prior to any treatment. In addition, the study compared T-cell repertoires in thyroid tissue and in blood from six Graves' hyperthyroidism patients. TCR V-J signatures able to tell the groups apart were searched for in a discovery cohort of 95 or so patients, of whom 43 had Graves' ophthalmopathy and 55 to 60 had stable Graves' hyperthyroidism. Whether ophthalmopathy could be predicted prospectively was tested in an independent validation cohort made up of 18 to 20 hyperthyroidism patients plus 17 patients who later progressed to ophthalmopathy. The 90 to 100 discovery patients were randomly split 7:3 into training and test sets. The paper describes TCR Vbeta CDR3 sequencing of fewer than 150 peripheral blood samples, made up of 43 ophthalmopathy patients, some 80 hyperthyroidism patients and some 17 progressor patients. Following sampling, methimazole starting at 30 mg daily was given to hyperthyroidism patients, and high-dose intravenous methylprednisolone was given to ophthalmopathy patients. What the work shows at the level of the full study, not this receptor alone: Ophthalmopathy was separated from stable hyperthyroidism by a 13 V-J signature model, with about 88% sensitivity and 81% to 82% specificity obtained in cross-validation and 80%/75% obtained in testing. In validation, the model predicted progression to ophthalmopathy a median of approximately 6.6 months before onset, with 65% to 71% sensitivity and roughly 72% specificity. Blood samples also contained most of the expanded thyroid clonotypes (frequency above 0.001), which suggests that blood repertoires may reflect thyroid immune responses. No statistical method was used to fix the sample size in advance, and group allocation was not hidden from the investigators.

Stable Graves' hyperthyroidism was defined as the absence of progression to ophthalmopathy over 18 months of follow-up. The hyperthyroidism patients were between 18 and 65 years old and newly diagnosed, with a disease duration of less than 2 months. The study excluded patients with uncontrolled infections, other autoimmune diseases, pregnancy or lactation. Diagnoses were established on the basis of clinical symptoms, serum thyroxine and TRAb, thyroid ultrasound, and orbital computed tomography. PBMCs were separated from roughly 9.6 ml of fresh peripheral blood using Ficoll-Paque density gradient centrifugation. Total RNA was extracted using Trizol reagent, and RNA quality was assessed on an Agilent 2100 Bioanalyzer. TCR beta CDR3 regions were amplified from RNA transcripts. The first round of RT-PCR for the TCR CDR3 was performed with the HTBI primer set and the Qiagen OneStep RT-PCR kit. Libraries were constructed in a second round of multiplex PCR, after which size selection and purification were carried out. Paired-end sequencing of the libraries was performed with 100 bp reads on an Illumina HiSeq2000. The original methods were these. Raw data were processed with SOAPnuke, discarding reads with adapters, uncalled bases, mean Phred below 15, or no exact constant-primer or identifier match. COPE v1.2.5 was used to merge the high-quality paired reads, and each unique nucleotide sequence was defined as a clonotype. Clonotypes were aligned to IMGT TRBV, TRBD and TRBJ reference segments using MiTCR v1.1. Only V-J combinations with frequency above 0.0001, covering about 99% of repertoires, were analysed. The TCS score was defined as the ratio of F50 (clonal expansion) to E x V (chaos), calculated using BLOSUM62-based TCRdist between CDR3 peptides within each V-J. Welch's t-statistics and random forest reduced 450 to 600 V-J features to some 14, which were used in a naive Bayes classifier (R e1071). TCRdb passed the public sequencing reads through fastp at Q25 and MiXCR, retaining productive beta sequences. Every distinct CDR3 protein forms one entry, paired with its most common genes and DNA. TCRdb's processing, not the authors' own work, is the source of the V and J calls. The sample yields approximately 430,000 distinct CDR3 sequences; 15% to 19% were counted once. The ten largest clones add up to around 7.7% of the sample.

The CDR3 goes from the cysteine to the phenylalanine over 14 residues. Only the CDR3 region is kept as DNA, spanning 42 bases read in frame from base 1. From V the trimming removes 7 bases and from J it removes 13 bases, while the gene matches leave 18 bases of the junction unaccounted for. CDR1 is given as MNHNS and CDR2 as SASEGT, both from the germline V gene. This receptor was taken from a woman in her late teens or twenties with Graves' hyperthyroidism. Material: blood. The sequence is built from TRBV6-1 and TRBJ2-5, and TRBD2 aligns with 7 junction nucleotides. The CDR3 protein: CASTNGGFTPKMYF. In nucleotide form, the sequence is TGTGCCAGCACCAACGGGGGGTTTACACCAAAGATGTACTTC.